Presented here are 8 T cell receptor beta chains from one specimen sequenced in a study of blood T cell repertoires in COVID-19 (dated by TCRdb to between 2020 and 2021). The method was the immunoSEQ multiplex PCR assay. TCRdb retrieved this table from immuneACCESS and kept in-frame rearrangements only. Not all clones are present; in checked studies, unresolved V genes account for under half, and no reason is known for the remainder. The sample table lists almost 200,000 clones, roughly nine tenths of them with a count of one. The ten biggest clones cover roughly 8.1% of the sample. Sequencing input: PBMCs or T cells enriched from blood (not recorded which). These receptors all come from a woman aged 18-29 years who had recovered from COVID-19.

This clone was observed once. This rearrangement joins TRBV27 to TRBJ1-1; 9 nucleotides line up with TRBD1. This CDR3 spans 16 amino acids. The V and J ends lost 5 bases and 4 bases, in that order; junction bases with no gene match: 11. In germline, CDR1 is MNHEY, CDR2 SMNVEV (reference sequence). CDR3 coding DNA: TGTGCCAGCAGTCCCGGACAGGGGCTTGTTAGCACTGAAGCTTTCTTT. This gives the protein CASSPGQGLVSTEAFF.

The rearrangement uses TRBV10-1 and TRBJ1-5; possible D gene TRBD1, 5 bases. There are 13 residues in the CDR3. Germline-derived CDR1 and CDR2 are WNHNN and SYGVQD (reference sequence). Trimming shortened V by 6 bases and J by 7 bases, and 13 bases separated the two germline ends. The CDR3 DNA is TGCGCCAGCAGCGCAGGGTCATCGCAGCCCCAGCATTTT. The encoded protein is CASSAGSSQPQHF.

The CDR3 loop reads CASSFGSGGELFF. DNA for the CDR3: TGCGCCAGCAGCTTTGGGTCGGGGGGCGAGCTGTTTTTT. This chain connects TRBV5-1 to TRBJ1-4; tentative D call: TRBD1 (6 bases). V was cut by 2 bases and J by 14 bases, with 16 bases left in between. This CDR3 has 13 residues. CDR1 and CDR2 from the germline V gene are SGHRS and YFSETQ.

The chain couples TRBV19 to TRBJ1-5; 10 bases match TRBD1. Germline CDR1 LNHDA, CDR2 SQIVND (reference sequence). This CDR3 contains 15 residues. The ends lost 10 bases at V and 6 bases at J; junction bases unmatched: 12. CDR3 coding DNA: TGTGCCACCCACGCAGGACAGGGGGTAAGTCAGCCCCAGCATTTT. The encoded protein is CATHAGQGVSQPQHF. Full variable domain (missing parts from reference TRBV19 and TRBJ1-5): DGGITQSPKYLFRKEGQNVTLSCEQNLNHDAMYWYRQDPGQGLRLIYYSQIVNDFQKGDIAEGYSVSREKKESFPLTVTSAQKNPTAFYLCATHAGQGVSQPQHFGDGTRLSIL.

The chain combines TRBV5-6 with TRBJ2-2; D may be TRBD2 (6 bases). The CDR3 is 14 amino acids. The V gene's germline CDR1 is SGHDT and CDR2 YYEEEE. V lost 5 bases to trimming and J lost 2 bases, with 10 bases between them. The CDR3 nucleotides read TGTGCCAGCAGTCGGGACTTCAACACCGGGGAGCTGTTTTTT. Its translation: CASSRDFNTGELFF.

The chain has TRBV12-3 or TRBV12-4 and TRBJ1-2; 7 bases match TRBD1. V lost 6 bases to trimming and J lost 7 bases; unmatched junction nucleotides: 8. There are 13 residues in the CDR3. DNA of the CDR3: TGTGCCAGCAGGAAAGGACAGGAGGGTGGCTACACCTTC. This codes for CASRKGQEGGYTF.

V is TRBV18 and J is TRBJ1-4; D not resolved. The CDR3 totals 13 residues. V was pared by 6 bases and J by 8 bases, with 13 bases between. Germline V CDR1 and CDR2: KGHSH, LQKENI. CDR3 nucleotides: TGTGCCAGCTCTCCTGGGAGTCGAGAAAAACTGTTTTTT. This encodes CASSPGSREKLFF.

The J gene is TRBJ1-2, the V gene TRBV30, with TRBD1 matching 8 bases. Germline V CDR1 and CDR2: GTSNPN, SVGIG (reference sequence). V lost 2 bases and J lost 0; bases outside the gene matches: 5. This CDR3 is built from 15 residues. DNA of the CDR3: TGTGCCTGGAGTAGGACAGGGTACCCTAACTATGGCTACACCTTC. It codes for CAWSRTGYPNYGYTF.